The rows below give T cell receptor beta chains drawn from one sample of a study of cytomegalovirus exposure and HLA in healthy donors. Profiling relied on immunoSEQ multiplex PCR, and the TCRdb table lists in-frame clones only, not all of them. Here the sample spans about 120,000 clones, over 75% being singletons. The sequenced sample was PBMCs. The receptors come from a man between 40 and 49 years old in good health and CMV-seropositive. Both conserved end residues are part of each CDR3. The order of the fields is clone size, V gene, D gene, J gene, CDR3 DNA, CDR3 protein. A D gene is named only where the DNA matches it firmly. Not all rows give a size; the values are once, few, many and, for expanded clones, a class.

NA,TRBV5-6,NA,TRBJ1-2,TGTGCCAGCAGCTCGGTCGGAGGGAATAACTATGGCTACACCTTC,CASSSVGGNNYGYTF
NA,TRBV5-1,TRBD1,TRBJ2-3,TGCGCCAGCCTCGACAGGGGGTTCCCAGATACGCAGTATTTT,CASLDRGFPDTQYF
NA,TRBV19,TRBD1,TRBJ1-5,TGTGCCAGTAGTAGGGACAGGGTTCAGCCCCAGCATTTT,CASSRDRVQPQHF
NA,TRBV5-1,TRBD1,TRBJ1-2,TGCGCCAGCAGCCTAAGTCCCGGGACAGGGGGCGGCACCTATGGCTACACCTTC,CASSLSPGTGGGTYGYTF
NA,TRBV11-3,TRBD2,TRBJ2-1,TGTGCCAGCAGCACAACTAGCGGGGGGTCCGATGAGCAGTTCTTC,CASSTTSGGSDEQFF
NA,TRBV5-4,TRBD1,TRBJ2-7,TGTGCCAGCAGCTCCCGAGGAGGACAGGGTTCCTACGAGCAGTACTTC,CASSSRGGQGSYEQYF
NA,TRBV7-2,NA,TRBJ2-7,TGTGCCAGCAGCGCCCAGGGGCTCTCCTACGAGCAGTACTTC,CASSAQGLSYEQYF
NA,TRBV4-3,NA,TRBJ2-6,TGCGCCAGCAGCCAAGAACCCAGCTCTGGGGCCAACGTCCTGACTTTC,CASSQEPSSGANVLTF
NA,TRBV2,NA,TRBJ2-4,TGTGCCAGCAGCCAGCTTGGCGGGGACATTCAGTACTTC,CASSQLGGDIQYF
NA,TRBV7-9,NA,TRBJ1-1,TGTGCCAGCAGCTTAGGTCAGGGGATAACTGAAGCTTTCTTT,CASSLGQGITEAFF
once,TRBV4-2,NA,TRBJ2-1,TGTGCCAGCAGCCAAGACACTTACAATGAGCAGTTCTTC,CASSQDTYNEQFF
NA,TRBV19,TRBD1,TRBJ2-7,TGTGCCAGTAGTATCGGGACAGGCACCGAGCAGTACTTC,CASSIGTGTEQYF
NA,TRBV7-7,NA,TRBJ2-5,TGTGCTAGCAGCTTATTCGGGGCTGGGGGGCAAGAGACCCAGTACTTC,CASSLFGAGGQETQYF
NA,TRBV5-5,TRBD1,TRBJ2-3,TGTGCCAGCAGCTTCTGGACAGGAAAGAGCACAGATACGCAGTATTTT,CASSFWTGKSTDTQYF
NA,TRBV18,TRBD2,TRBJ2-5,TGTGCCAGCTCACCGCGGGGGGCTCTGGTGGAGACCCAGTACTTC,CASSPRGALVETQYF
NA,TRBV28,NA,TRBJ1-2,TGTGCCAGCAGGACCAACCGTCACAGGGCTTTTAACTATGGCTACACCTTC,CASRTNRHRAFNYGYTF
NA,TRBV18,NA,TRBJ1-6,TGTGCCAGCTCATCTAGCGATAATTCACCCCTCCACTTT,CASSSSDNSPLHF
few,TRBV6-6,NA,TRBJ2-1,TGTGCCAGCAGTTACGGGGGGGCGGAAGAGCAGTTCTTC,CASSYGGAEEQFF
NA,TRBV29-1,NA,TRBJ2-7,TGCAGCGTTGATGATGTTGGCGGTCCCTACGAGCAGTACTTC,CSVDDVGGPYEQYF
NA,TRBV9,TRBD2,TRBJ2-5,TGTGCCAGCAGCGTATGGGGGGGAGGGGAAGAGACCCAGTACTTC,CASSVWGGGEETQYF
NA,TRBV11-2,NA,TRBJ1-1,TGTGCCATCAAAGACATATTCACTGAAGCTTTCTTT,CAIKDIFTEAFF
NA,TRBV15,TRBD2,TRBJ2-1,TGTGCCACCAGCAGAGATAAGCGGCGGGGGGCCCATGAGCAGTTCTTC,CATSRDKRRGAHEQFF
NA,TRBV6-5,NA,TRBJ2-1,TGTGCCAGCAGGAGGGTGAGCTCCTACAATGAGCAGTTCTTC,CASRRVSSYNEQFF
once,TRBV29-1,TRBD1,TRBJ2-1,TGCAGCATCCGATCGGGACAGAGCTCCTACAATGAGCAGTTCTTC,CSIRSGQSSYNEQFF
NA,TRBV11-2,TRBD2,TRBJ2-7,TGTGCCAGCACCCGAGGGACTAGCGTGGCCTACGAGCAGTACTTC,CASTRGTSVAYEQYF
NA,TRBV11-2,NA,TRBJ1-1,TGTGCCAGCAGCTGGGGGGAGAACACTGAAGCTTTCTTT,CASSWGENTEAFF
few,TRBV6-1,TRBD2,TRBJ2-3,TGTGCCAGCAGTGAAACTAGCGGGGGGCCAGATACGCAGTATTTT,CASSETSGGPDTQYF
NA,TRBV5-1,NA,TRBJ2-2,TGCGCCAGCAGCTTGTCAGGGTCGAACACCGGGGAGCTGTTTTTT,CASSLSGSNTGELFF
once,TRBV25-1,TRBD1,TRBJ1-1,TGTGCCAGCCGTGAAAGGGGGCGAACTGAAGCTTTCTTT,CASRERGRTEAFF
NA,TRBV4-3,TRBD1,TRBJ2-7,TGCGCCAGCAGCCAATACCCCGGGACAGCCTACGAGCAGTACTTC,CASSQYPGTAYEQYF
NA,TRBV2,TRBD2,TRBJ2-5,TGTGCCAGCAGTGGAGGGAGGGGGACCCAGTACTTC,CASSGGRGTQYF
NA,TRBV7-8,TRBD1,TRBJ1-3,TGTGCCAGCAGCCCCGGACAGGGTCGGAACACCATATATTTT,CASSPGQGRNTIYF
NA,TRBV6-5,TRBD1,TRBJ1-1,TGTGCCAGCAGTTACCTAGGGACAGCCACTGAAGCTTTCTTT,CASSYLGTATEAFF
NA,TRBV6-5,TRBD1,TRBJ2-4,TGTACCAGCAGTTACGGGGGACAGGGGAAAAACATTCAGTACTTC,CTSSYGGQGKNIQYF
NA,TRBV19,TRBD1,TRBJ2-3,TGTGCCAGAAGGGACAGGGGTAACCCCACAGATACGCAGTATTTT,CARRDRGNPTDTQYF
once,TRBV6-6,NA,TRBJ1-5,TGTGCCAGCAGGACAGGAAGCAATCAGCCCCAGCATTTT,CASRTGSNQPQHF
NA,TRBV10-2,TRBD1,TRBJ2-5,TGCGCCAGTACGAAAGACAGGGCCCAAGAGACCCAGTACTTC,CASTKDRAQETQYF
NA,TRBV27,TRBD1,TRBJ1-6,TGTGCCAGCAGTTTTGGACAGGGGGCGATTTCACCCCTCCACTTT,CASSFGQGAISPLHF
NA,TRBV7-8,TRBD1,TRBJ2-7,TGTGCCAGCGAAACCAGAGACAGGGGGCTATACGAGCAGTACTTC,CASETRDRGLYEQYF
once,TRBV7-9,TRBD1,TRBJ1-6,TGTGCCAGCAGCTTAGCATCCGGGACAGGGCTTTCCTATAATTCACCCCTCCACTTT,CASSLASGTGLSYNSPLHF
NA,TRBV10-3,NA,TRBJ1-3,TGTGCCATCAGTGCGTGGAAGGAGGGTGGAAACACCATATATTTT,CAISAWKEGGNTIYF
NA,TRBV14,NA,TRBJ2-1,TGTGCCAGCAGCCAAGATCTAAAGGGGTACCCCTACAATGAGCAGTTCTTC,CASSQDLKGYPYNEQFF
NA,TRBV10-3,NA,TRBJ2-5,TGTGCCATCAGTGAGGATCGACAGCAAGAGACCCAGTACTTC,CAISEDRQQETQYF
NA,TRBV7-2,TRBD1,TRBJ1-2,TGTGCCAGCAGCGCCCAGGGGGCAGGTGGCTACACCTTC,CASSAQGAGGYTF
NA,TRBV11-2,NA,TRBJ1-2,TGTGCCAGCAGCTCAGCGGGGACTTGGGGCTACACCTTC,CASSSAGTWGYTF
NA,TRBV7-6,NA,TRBJ1-1,TGTGCCAGCAGGTCTGAGGTGGGGAACACTGAAGCTTTCTTT,CASRSEVGNTEAFF
few,TRBV9,NA,TRBJ1-6,TGTGCCAGCAGCGTCGAGGGTAGAGCAAATTCACCCCTCCACTTT,CASSVEGRANSPLHF
NA,TRBV19,NA,TRBJ1-5,TGTGCCAGTAGTAGCCGGGCGGGTCGTCAGCCCCAGCATTTT,CASSSRAGRQPQHF
NA,TRBV18,NA,TRBJ2-5,TGTGCCAGCTCCCTCCGAGAGACCCAGTACTTC,CASSLRETQYF